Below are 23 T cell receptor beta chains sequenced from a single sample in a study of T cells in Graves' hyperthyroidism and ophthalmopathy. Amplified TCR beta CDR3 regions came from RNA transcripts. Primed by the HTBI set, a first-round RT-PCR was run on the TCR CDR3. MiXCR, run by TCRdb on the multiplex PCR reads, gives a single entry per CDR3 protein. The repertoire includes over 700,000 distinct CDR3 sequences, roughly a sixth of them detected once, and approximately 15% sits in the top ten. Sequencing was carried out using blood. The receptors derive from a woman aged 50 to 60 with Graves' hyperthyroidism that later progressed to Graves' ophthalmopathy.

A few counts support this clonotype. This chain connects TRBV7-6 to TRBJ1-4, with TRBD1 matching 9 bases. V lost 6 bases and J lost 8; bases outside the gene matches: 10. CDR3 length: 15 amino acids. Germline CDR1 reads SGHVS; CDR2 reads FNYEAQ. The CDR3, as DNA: TGTGCCAGCAGTTCAATAGGGGGACAGGGCGAAAAACTGTTTTTT. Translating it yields CASSSIGGQGEKLFF.

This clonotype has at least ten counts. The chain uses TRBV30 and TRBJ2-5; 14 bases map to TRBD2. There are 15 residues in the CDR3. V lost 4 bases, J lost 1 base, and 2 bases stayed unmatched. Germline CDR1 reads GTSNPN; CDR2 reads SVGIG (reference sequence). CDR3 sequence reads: CAWTGTSGSQETQYF. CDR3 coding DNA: TGTGCCTGGACCGGGACTAGCGGGAGCCAAGAGACCCAGTACTTC. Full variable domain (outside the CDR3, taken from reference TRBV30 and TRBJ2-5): SQTIHQWPATLVQPVGSPLSLECTVEGTSNPNLYWYRQAAGRGLQLLFYSVGIGQISSEVPQNLSASRPQDRQFILSSKKLLLSDSGFYLCAWTGTSGSQETQYFGPGTRLLVL.

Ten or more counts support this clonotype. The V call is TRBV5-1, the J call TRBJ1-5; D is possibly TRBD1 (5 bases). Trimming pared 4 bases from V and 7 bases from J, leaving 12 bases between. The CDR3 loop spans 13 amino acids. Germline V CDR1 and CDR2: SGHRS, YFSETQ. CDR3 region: CASSTDIRQPQHF. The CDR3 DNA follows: TGCGCCAGCAGCACGGACATAAGACAGCCCCAGCATTTT.

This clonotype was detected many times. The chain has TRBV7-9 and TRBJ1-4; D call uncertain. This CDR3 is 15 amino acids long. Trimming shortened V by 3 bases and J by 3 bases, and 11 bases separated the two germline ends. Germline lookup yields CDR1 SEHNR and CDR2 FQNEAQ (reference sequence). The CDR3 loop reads CASSLETEANEKLFF. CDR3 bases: TGTGCCAGCAGCTTGGAGACGGAAGCTAATGAAAAACTGTTTTTT. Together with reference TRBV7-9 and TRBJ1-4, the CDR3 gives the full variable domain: DTGVSQNPRHKITKRGQNVTFRCDPISEHNRLYWYRQTLGQGPEFLTYFQNEAQLEKSRLLSDRFSAERPKGSFSTLEIQRTEQGDSAMYLCASSLETEANEKLFFGSGTQLSVL.

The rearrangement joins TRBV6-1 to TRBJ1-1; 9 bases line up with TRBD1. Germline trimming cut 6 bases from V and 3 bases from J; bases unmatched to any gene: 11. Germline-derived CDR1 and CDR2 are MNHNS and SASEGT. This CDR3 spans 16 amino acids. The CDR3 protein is CASSRPGTGPYTEAFF. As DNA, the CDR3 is TGTGCCAGCAGCCGACCCGGGACAGGGCCATACACTGAAGCTTTCTTT.

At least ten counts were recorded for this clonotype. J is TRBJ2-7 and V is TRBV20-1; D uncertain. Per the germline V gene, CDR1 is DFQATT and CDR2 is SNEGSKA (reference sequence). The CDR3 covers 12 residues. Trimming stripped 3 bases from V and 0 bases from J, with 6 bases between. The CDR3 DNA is TGCAGTGCTAGGGAAAGCTCCTACGAGCAGTACTTC. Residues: CSARESSYEQYF.

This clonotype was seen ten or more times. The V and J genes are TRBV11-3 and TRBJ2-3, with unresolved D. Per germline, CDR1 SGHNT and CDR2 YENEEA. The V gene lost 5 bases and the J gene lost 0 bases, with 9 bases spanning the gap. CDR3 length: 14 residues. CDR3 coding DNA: TGTGCCAGCAGCCCATTTACAAGCACAGATACGCAGTATTTT. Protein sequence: CASSPFTSTDTQYF.

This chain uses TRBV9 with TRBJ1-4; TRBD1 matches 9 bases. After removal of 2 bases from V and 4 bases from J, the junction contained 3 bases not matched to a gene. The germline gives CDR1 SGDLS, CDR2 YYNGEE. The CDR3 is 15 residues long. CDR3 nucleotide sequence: TGTGCCAGCAGCGTGGGACAGGGAAATAATGAAAAACTGTTTTTT. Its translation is CASSVGQGNNEKLFF.

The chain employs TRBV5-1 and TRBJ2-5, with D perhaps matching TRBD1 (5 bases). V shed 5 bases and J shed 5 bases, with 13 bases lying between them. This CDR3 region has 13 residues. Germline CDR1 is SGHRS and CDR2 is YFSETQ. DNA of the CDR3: TGCGCCAGCAGAAGAGAAGGGGCGGAGACCCAGTACTTC. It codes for CASRREGAETQYF.

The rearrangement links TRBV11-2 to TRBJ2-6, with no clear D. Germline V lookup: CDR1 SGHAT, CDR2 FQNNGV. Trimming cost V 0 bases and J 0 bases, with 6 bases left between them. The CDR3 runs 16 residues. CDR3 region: CASSLERVSGANVLTF. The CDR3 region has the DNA TGTGCCAGCAGCTTAGAACGGGTCTCTGGGGCCAACGTCCTGACTTTC.

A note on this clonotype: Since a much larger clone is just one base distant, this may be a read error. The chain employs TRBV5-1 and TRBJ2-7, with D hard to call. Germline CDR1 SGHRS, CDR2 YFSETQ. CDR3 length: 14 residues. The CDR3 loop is CASSLVLQVEEQDF. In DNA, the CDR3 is TGCGCCAGCAGCTTGGTCCTGCAGGTCGAAGAGCAGGACTTC.

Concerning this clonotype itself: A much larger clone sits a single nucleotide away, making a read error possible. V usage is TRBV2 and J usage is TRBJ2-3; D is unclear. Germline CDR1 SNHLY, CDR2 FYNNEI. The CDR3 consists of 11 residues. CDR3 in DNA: TGTGCCAGCGGGTACACAGATACGCGGTATTTT. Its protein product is CASGYTDTRYF.

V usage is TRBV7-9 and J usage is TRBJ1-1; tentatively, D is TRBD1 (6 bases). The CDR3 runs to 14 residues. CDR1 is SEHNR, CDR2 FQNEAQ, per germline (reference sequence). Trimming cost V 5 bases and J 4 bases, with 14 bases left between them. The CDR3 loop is CASSPYFRGTEAFF. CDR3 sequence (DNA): TGTGCCAGCAGCCCCTACTTCAGGGGCACTGAAGCTTTCTTT.

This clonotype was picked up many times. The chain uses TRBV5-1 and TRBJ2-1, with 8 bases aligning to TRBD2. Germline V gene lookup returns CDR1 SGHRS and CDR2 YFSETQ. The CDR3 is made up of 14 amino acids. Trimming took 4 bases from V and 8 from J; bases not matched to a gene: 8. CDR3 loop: CASSLTGGVDEQFF. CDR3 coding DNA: TGCGCCAGCAGCCTTACGGGGGGGGTCGATGAGCAGTTCTTC.

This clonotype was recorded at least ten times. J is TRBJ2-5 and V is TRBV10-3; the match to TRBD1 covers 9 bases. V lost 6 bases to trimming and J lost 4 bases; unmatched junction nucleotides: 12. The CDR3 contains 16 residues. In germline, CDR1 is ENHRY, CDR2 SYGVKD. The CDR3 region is CAISTTGGQFGETQYF. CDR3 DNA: TGTGCCATCAGCACTACAGGGGGCCAATTTGGAGAGACCCAGTACTTC.

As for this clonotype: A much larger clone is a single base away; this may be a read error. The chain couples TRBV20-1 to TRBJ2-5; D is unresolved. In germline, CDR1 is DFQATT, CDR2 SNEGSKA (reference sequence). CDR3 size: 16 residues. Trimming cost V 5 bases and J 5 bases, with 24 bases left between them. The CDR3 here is CSAGPQQLGTGETQYF. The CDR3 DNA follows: TGCAGTGCTGGTCCCCAACAGCTGGGAACCGGGGAGACCCAGTACTTC.

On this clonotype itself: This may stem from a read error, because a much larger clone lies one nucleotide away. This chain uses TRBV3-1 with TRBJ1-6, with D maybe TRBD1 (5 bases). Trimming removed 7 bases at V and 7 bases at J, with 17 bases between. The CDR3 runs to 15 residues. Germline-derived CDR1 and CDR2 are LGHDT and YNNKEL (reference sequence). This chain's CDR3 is CASIETRDRNSPLHF. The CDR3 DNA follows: TGTGCCAGCATTGAAACCAGGGATAGGAATTCACCCCTCCACTTT.

The CDR3, as DNA: TGTGCCAGTGGGGAAGGAGGTCGTGGGGCCAACGTCCTGACTTTC. As protein: CASGEGGRGANVLTF. V gene TRBV25-1 combines with J gene TRBJ2-6; D possibly corresponds to TRBD2 (5 bases). The germline CDR1 and CDR2 sequences are MGHDK and SYGVNS. This CDR3 has 15 amino acids. Trimming took 9 bases from V and 3 from J, leaving 15 bases between them.

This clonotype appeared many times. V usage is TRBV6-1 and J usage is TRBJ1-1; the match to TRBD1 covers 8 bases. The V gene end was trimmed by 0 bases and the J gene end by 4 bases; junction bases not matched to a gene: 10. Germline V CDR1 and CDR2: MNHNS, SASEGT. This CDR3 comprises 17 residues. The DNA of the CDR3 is TGTGCCAGCAGTGAAGCTTTCAGGGGGCTCGGTCTCACTGAAGCTTTCTTT. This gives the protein CASSEAFRGLGLTEAFF.

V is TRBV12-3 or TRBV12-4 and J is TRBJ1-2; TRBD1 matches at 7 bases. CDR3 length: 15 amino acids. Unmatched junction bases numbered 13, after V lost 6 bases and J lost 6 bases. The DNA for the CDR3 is TGTGCCAGCAGCTTGAGGGACAGACCTCTGGATGGCTACACCTTC. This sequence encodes CASSLRDRPLDGYTF.

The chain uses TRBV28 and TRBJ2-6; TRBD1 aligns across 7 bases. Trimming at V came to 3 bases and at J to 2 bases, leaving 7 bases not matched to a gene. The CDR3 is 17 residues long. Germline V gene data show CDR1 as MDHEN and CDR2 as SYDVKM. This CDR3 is CASSLRDRLPGANVLTF. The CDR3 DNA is TGTGCCAGCAGTTTGAGGGACAGACTACCTGGGGCCAACGTCCTGACTTTC.

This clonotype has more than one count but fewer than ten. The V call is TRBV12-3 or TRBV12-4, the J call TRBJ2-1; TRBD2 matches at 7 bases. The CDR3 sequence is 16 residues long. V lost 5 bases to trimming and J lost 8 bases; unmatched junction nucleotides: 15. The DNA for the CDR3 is TGTGCCAGCAGTAAACTACGTGAGCGACTAGCTCATGAGCAGTTCTTC. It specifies CASSKLRERLAHEQFF.

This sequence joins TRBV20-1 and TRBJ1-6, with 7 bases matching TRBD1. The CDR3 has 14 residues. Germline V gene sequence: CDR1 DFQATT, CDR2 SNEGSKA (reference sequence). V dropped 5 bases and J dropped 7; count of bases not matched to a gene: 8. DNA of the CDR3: TGCAGTGCTCTCGGACAGGCCCAAAATTCACCCCTCCACTTT. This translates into CSALGQAQNSPLHF.